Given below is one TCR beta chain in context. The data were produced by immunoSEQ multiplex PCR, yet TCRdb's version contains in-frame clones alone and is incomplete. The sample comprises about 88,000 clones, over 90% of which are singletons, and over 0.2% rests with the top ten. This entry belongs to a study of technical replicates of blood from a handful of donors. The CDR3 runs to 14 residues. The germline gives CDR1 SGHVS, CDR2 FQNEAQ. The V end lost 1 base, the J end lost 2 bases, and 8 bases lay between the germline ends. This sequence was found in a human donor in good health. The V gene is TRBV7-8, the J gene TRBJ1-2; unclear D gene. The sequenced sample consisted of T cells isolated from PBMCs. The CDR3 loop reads CASSLVGRNYGYTF. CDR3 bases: TGTGCCAGCAGCTTAGTGGGCAGGAACTATGGCTACACCTTC.